This T cell receptor beta chain stems from a study of blood T cell repertoires in COVID-19. Study-level background: Sites across the United States, Italy and Spain contributed samples from acute and convalescent COVID-19. PBMCs, B-cell-depleted T cells, or T cells provided the cDNA or gDNA that made up the material.

This CDR3 has 14 amino acids. The V gene end was trimmed by 5 bases and the J gene end by 6 bases; junction bases not matched to a gene: 9. Looked up from germline, CDR1 is LNHDA and CDR2 is SQIVND (reference sequence). Study processing details: From reference gene primer amplification, estimates of nucleated cell counts were derived. This table comes from immunoSEQ multiplex PCR, and its TCRdb copy is limited to in-frame clones, with some not included. The V and J calls and clone size were taken over from that table, and D and trimming were inferred from the DNA. The table includes 150,000 to 200,000 clones, roughly four fifths detected once.

The rearrangement joins TRBV19 to TRBJ2-7; 8 bases match TRBD1. Sequenced input: peripheral blood. The origin of this receptor is a human donor with acute or convalescent COVID-19. The donor label of this sample is uncertain. CDR3 DNA: TGTGCCAGTAGTCCCAAGGACAGGGTCCGCGAGCAGTACTTC. The encoded protein is CASSPKDRVREQYF.